This T cell receptor beta chain originates from a study of cytomegalovirus exposure and HLA in healthy donors. This clone turned up a few times. The PCR contained 60 Vbeta and 13 Jbeta primers. As handled by the study authors: The authors later counted 70 million to 80 million unique TCR beta chains, 9 million to 14 million of them shared. Method: immunoSEQ multiplex PCR; TCRdb's copy keeps in-frame clones and lacks some. For V, J and clone size, that table is used; D and trimming come from the DNA. This repertoire shows 150,000 to 180,000 clones, around 82% found once; its top ten account for approximately 5.6%. This CDR3 is 15 amino acids long. After removal of 2 bases from V and 7 bases from J, the junction contained 5 bases not matched to a gene. Germline lookup yields CDR1 MDHEN and CDR2 SYDVKM.

The TCR originated in a woman in her 40s in good health and CMV-seropositive. This chain uses TRBV28 with TRBJ1-5, with 10 nucleotides matching TRBD1. The sequenced sample was PBMCs. The chain's CDR3 is CASSLGQGVWQPQHF. The CDR3 DNA is TGTGCCAGCAGTTTAGGACAGGGGGTTTGGCAGCCCCAGCATTTT. The full variable domain, its missing parts supplied by reference TRBV28 and TRBJ1-5, is DVKVTQSSRYLVKRTGEKVFLECVQDMDHENMFWYRQDPGLGLRLIYFSYDVKMKEKGDIPEGYSVSREKKERFSLILESASTNQTSMYLCASSLGQGVWQPQHFGDGTRLSIL.